This T cell receptor beta chain was identified in a study of persistence of HIV-infected CD4 T cells. Sequencing used immunoSEQ version 4 in survey mode. TCRdb keeps only in-frame clones here, not all; method: immunoSEQ multiplex PCR. The sample shows about 30,000 clones, 70% of them seen only once. Cells were stimulated with overlapping HIV-1 Gag 15-mer peptides. Sorting selected CD4+ T cells upregulating both CD40 ligand and CD69. The V end lost 4 bases, the J end lost 4 bases, and 10 bases lay between the germline ends. In germline, CDR1 is SGHTS, CDR2 YDEGEE. This CDR3 region has 13 residues. Note on this clone: Its antigen is still unknown.

The chain joins TRBV5-8 to TRBJ2-3; D remains unclear. The source was CD4+ T cells sorted from PBMCs after roughly 18-hour stimulation, collected from a patient who received antiretroviral therapy. This receptor was taken from an adult man with HIV who was CMV-seropositive. In DNA form, the CDR3 reads TGTGCCAGCAGCCCCCTGGTATCAGATACGCAGTATTTT. Its translation is CASSPLVSDTQYF.